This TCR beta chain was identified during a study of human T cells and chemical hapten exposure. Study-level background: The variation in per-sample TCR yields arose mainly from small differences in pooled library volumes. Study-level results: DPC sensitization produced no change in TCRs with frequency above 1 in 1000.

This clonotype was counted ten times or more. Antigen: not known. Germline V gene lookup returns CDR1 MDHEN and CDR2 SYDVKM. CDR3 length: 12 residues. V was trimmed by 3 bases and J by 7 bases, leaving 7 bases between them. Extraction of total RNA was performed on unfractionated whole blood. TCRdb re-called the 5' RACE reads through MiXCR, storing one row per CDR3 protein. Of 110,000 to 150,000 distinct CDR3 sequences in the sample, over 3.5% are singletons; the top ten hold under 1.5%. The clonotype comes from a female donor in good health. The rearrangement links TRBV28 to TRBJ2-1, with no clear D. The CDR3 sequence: CASSLYRNEQFF. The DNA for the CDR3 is TGTGCCAGCAGTTTGTACCGGAATGAGCAGTTCTTC. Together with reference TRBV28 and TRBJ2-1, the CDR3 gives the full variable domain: DVKVTQSSRYLVKRTGEKVFLECVQDMDHENMFWYRQDPGLGLRLIYFSYDVKMKEKGDIPEGYSVSREKKERFSLILESASTNQTSMYLCASSLYRNEQFFGPGTRLTVL.